This T cell receptor beta chain originates from a study of T-cell memory formation after mild COVID-19. Study-level background: Clustering of TCRs was largely donor specific. Notes on the study in general: Second-wave clones with a day 37 peak had unconfirmed SARS-CoV-2 specificity. Some clones that responded turned up in pre-infection memory, which suggests that cross-reactive memory joined in.

A remark on this clonotype: Its cognate antigen is unknown.

It was 5'RACE with constant-segment primers that produced the TCR alpha and TCR beta cDNA libraries, which carried sample barcodes and UMIs. Each CDR3 protein is one row after TCRdb ran MiXCR on the 5' RACE reads. The table has about 350,000 distinct CDR3 sequences, about 13% seen once. CDR1 is SGHRS, CDR2 YFSETQ, per germline. Trimming removed 6 bases from V and 9 bases from J, with 10 bases in between. This CDR3 spans 11 amino acids. This clonotype was obtained from a man aged 18 to 30 who had mild COVID-19 (a few samples of this study predate the infection). Cell type and time point are not known. The V and J genes are TRBV5-1 and TRBJ2-1; weak D call: TRBD2 (5 bases). The sequenced sample consisted of PBMCs or a T cell subset sorted from them (not recorded which). CDR3 coding DNA: TGCGCCAGCATTAATGCGGGTGAGCAGTTCTTC. It is translated as CASINAGEQFF. The complete variable domain, with remaining parts taken from reference TRBV5-1 and TRBJ2-1, reads KAGVTQTPRYLIKTRGQQVTLSCSPISGHRSVSWYQQTPGQGLQFLFEYFSETQRNKGNFPGRFSGRQFSNSRSEMNVSTLELGDSALYLCASINAGEQFFGPGTRLTVL.